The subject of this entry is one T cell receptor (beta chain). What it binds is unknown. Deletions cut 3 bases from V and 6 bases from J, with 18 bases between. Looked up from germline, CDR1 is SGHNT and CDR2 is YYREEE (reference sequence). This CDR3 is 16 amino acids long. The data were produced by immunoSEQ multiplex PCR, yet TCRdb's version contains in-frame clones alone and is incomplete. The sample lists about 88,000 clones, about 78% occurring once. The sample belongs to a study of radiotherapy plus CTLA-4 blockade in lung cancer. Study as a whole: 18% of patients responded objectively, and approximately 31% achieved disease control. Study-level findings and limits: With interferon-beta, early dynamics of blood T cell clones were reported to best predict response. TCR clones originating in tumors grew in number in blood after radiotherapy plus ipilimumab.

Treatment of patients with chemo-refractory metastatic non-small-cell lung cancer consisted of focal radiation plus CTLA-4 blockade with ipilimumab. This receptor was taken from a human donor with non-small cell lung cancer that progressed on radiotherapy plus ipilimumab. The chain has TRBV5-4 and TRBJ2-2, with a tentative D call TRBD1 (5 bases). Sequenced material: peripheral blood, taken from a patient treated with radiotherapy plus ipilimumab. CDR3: CASSSSLQGSAGELFF. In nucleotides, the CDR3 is TGTGCCAGCAGCTCCTCTCTGCAGGGTTCAGCCGGGGAGCTGTTTTTT.